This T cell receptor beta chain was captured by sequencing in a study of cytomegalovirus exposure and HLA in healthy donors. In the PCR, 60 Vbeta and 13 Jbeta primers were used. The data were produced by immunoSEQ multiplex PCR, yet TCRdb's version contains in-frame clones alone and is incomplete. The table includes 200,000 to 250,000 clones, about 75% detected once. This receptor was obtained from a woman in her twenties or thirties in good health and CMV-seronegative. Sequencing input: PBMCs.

CDR3 nucleotides: TGTGCCAGCAGGTCCTCGAGGAATGAGCAGTTCTTC. Residues: CASRSSRNEQFF. This chain links TRBV27 with TRBJ2-1; no definite D call. The germline gives CDR1 MNHEY, CDR2 SMNVEV (reference sequence). The CDR3 totals 12 residues. V shed 6 bases and J shed 7 bases, with 10 bases lying between them.